This is a list of T cell receptor beta chains from one sample in a study of blood T cell repertoires in COVID-19. Sequencing was performed with immunoSEQ multiplex PCR; in TCRdb, only in-frame clones are kept and a portion is missing. Of 220,000 or so clones detected, about 88% appear once; the ten largest clones hold more than 8.5%. Specimen: peripheral blood. The receptors derive from a woman in her fifties or sixties with COVID-19, enrolled during active disease. Both conserved end residues are part of each CDR3. The order of the fields is V gene, J gene, D gene, clone size, CDR3 DNA, CDR3 protein. D genes are given only for firm matches. Size is omitted from some rows. Given values are once, few, many or a class for expanded clones.

TRBV5-5	TRBJ2-2	TRBD1	few	TGTGCCAGCAGCTTGGGACAGGGGTGGACCGGGGAGCTGTTTTTT	CASSLGQGWTGELFF
TRBV5-6	TRBJ1-1	-	-	TGTGCCAGCAGCTTGTTAACAGGGACCATGAACACTGAAGCTTTCTTT	CASSLLTGTMNTEAFF
TRBV21-1	TRBJ2-1	-	-	TGTGCCAGCAGCAAAGGGAACGGGGGGCTCTACAATGAGCAGTTCTTC	CASSKGNGGLYNEQFF
TRBV6-5	TRBJ2-1	TRBD2	-	TGTGCCAGCAGTTTAGCGGGGGGGAGAAACAATGAGCAGTTCTTC	CASSLAGGRNNEQFF
TRBV6-1	TRBJ2-5	TRBD1	-	TGTGCCAGCAGTGACCGGACAGGACTGGCCTGGGGAGAGACCCAGTACTTC	CASSDRTGLAWGETQYF
TRBV7-2	TRBJ2-3	-	-	TGTGCCAGCAGCTCTGGACTCCACACAGATACGCAGTATTTT	CASSSGLHTDTQYF
TRBV27	TRBJ1-5	-	once	TGTGCCAGCAGTTGGGGGAGGCTACAGCCCCAGCATTTT	CASSWGRLQPQHF
TRBV6-5	TRBJ2-5	-	-	TGTGCCAGCAGTTACCCGGGCGGCCGGGCGGGAGAGACCCAGTACTTC	CASSYPGGRAGETQYF
TRBV5-4	TRBJ2-2	-	-	TGTGCCAGCAGCTTGGCAGGGAACACCGGGGAGCTGTTTTTT	CASSLAGNTGELFF
TRBV27	TRBJ2-7	-	-	TGTGCCAGCAGTTTGATGGGGGGAAGCTACGAGCAGTACTTC	CASSLMGGSYEQYF
TRBV15	TRBJ2-3	TRBD2	-	TGTGCCACCAGCCTGATTCGGGGGGAATATACGCAGTATTTT	CATSLIRGEYTQYF
TRBV10-3	TRBJ1-2	TRBD1	-	TGTGCCATCAGTGGAACAGGGGGCGCAGCCTATGGCTACACCTTC	CAISGTGGAAYGYTF
TRBV6-5	TRBJ2-6	-	-	TGTGCCAGCAGTTACAGGGAGTGGGCCAACGTCCTGACTTTC	CASSYREWANVLTF
TRBV27	TRBJ1-1	-	-	TGTGCCAGCAGTTTTCTCACAGGTATGAACACTGAAGCTTTCTTT	CASSFLTGMNTEAFF
TRBV28	TRBJ2-7	-	-	TGTGCCAGCAGTCTGCAGGGGTACACACGGGACACCTGGGACGAGCAGTACTTC	CASSLQGYTRDTWDEQYF
TRBV6-1	TRBJ1-4	-	-	TGTGCCAGCAGTGAAGTCGGTGCTAATGAAAAACTGTTTTTT	CASSEVGANEKLFF
TRBV11-2	TRBJ2-1	TRBD2	-	TGTGCCAGTTCCTCCCCTAGCGGGGGGGCCCGCGGGAATGAGCAGTTCTTC	CASSSPSGGARGNEQFF
TRBV6-4	TRBJ2-6	-	-	TGTGCCAGCTCCGACAGGTGGTCCTCTGGGGCCAACGTCCTGACTTTC	CASSDRWSSGANVLTF
TRBV10-3	TRBJ2-7	-	-	TGTGCCATCAGTGGGGGGGTGGGAATCGAGCAGTACTTC	CAISGGVGIEQYF
TRBV6-1	TRBJ2-5	-	-	TGTGCCAGCAGTGCAGCCCTAAGGGGTGCTCAAGAGACCCAGTACTTC	CASSAALRGAQETQYF
TRBV14	TRBJ1-6	-	-	TGTGCCAGCAGCTTTCGGACACCGTATAATTCACCCCTCCACTTT	CASSFRTPYNSPLHF
TRBV10-3	TRBJ2-3	TRBD1	few	TGTGCCATCAGTATTGGGACAGGATTATTTCAGTATTTT	CAISIGTGLFQYF
TRBV11-2	TRBJ1-1	TRBD1	-	TGTGCCAGCAGCTTGGCGCCACCGGGACAGGGTAACTTT	CASSLAPPGQGNF
TRBV2	TRBJ2-1	-	-	TGTGCCAGCAGGCGCCTCAGGGGTAATACCTACAATGAGCAGTTCTTC	CASRRLRGNTYNEQFF
TRBV25-1	TRBJ2-5	-	-	TGTGCCAGCAGTGGCGACAACCAAGAGACCCAGTACTTC	CASSGDNQETQYF
TRBV5-4	TRBJ2-4	TRBD1	once	TGTGCCAGCAGCTTGACATCAGGCAGAGGGACAGCGAACATTCAGTACTTC	CASSLTSGRGTANIQYF
TRBV20-1	TRBJ1-4	-	few	TGCAGTGCTAACGGGTTACGAAAACTGTTTTTT	CSANGLRKLFF
TRBV27	TRBJ2-1	TRBD2	-	TGTGCCAGCAGTCCGCTCCTAGCGGAAATCTACAATGAGCAGTTCTTC	CASSPLLAEIYNEQFF
TRBV6-5	TRBJ1-2	TRBD1	-	TGTGCCAGCTACACCGACGGGACAGGGGGCGGCTACACCTTC	CASYTDGTGGGYTF
TRBV5-1	TRBJ2-5	TRBD2	-	TGCGCCAGCGGGAGGGGAGACCTACAAGAGACCCAGTACTTC	CASGRGDLQETQYF
TRBV27	TRBJ1-6	-	once	TGTGCCAGCAGGTTGGGGGGTAACAATTCACCCCTCCACTTT	CASRLGGNNSPLHF
TRBV28	TRBJ2-2	-	-	TGTGCCAGCAGGTTGACAACCCTGAACACCGGGGAGCTGTTTTTT	CASRLTTLNTGELFF
TRBV11-2	TRBJ1-2	-	-	TGTGCCAGCAGCCCCAGTGGAGTCGTTGGCTACACCTTC	CASSPSGVVGYTF
TRBV30	TRBJ1-2	-	-	TGTGCCTGGTCTCCGACCGCGGCGGTGGGCTACACCTTC	CAWSPTAAVGYTF
TRBV19	TRBJ2-1	TRBD2	-	TGTGCCAGTAGTATCCCAAGGCTCGGGAGCGGGGGATCCTACAATGAGCAGTTCTTC	CASSIPRLGSGGSYNEQFF
TRBV24-1	TRBJ2-1	-	-	TGTGCCACCAGTGTCTCCCTCAGCTCCTACAATGAGCAGTTCTTC	CATSVSLSSYNEQFF
TRBV28	TRBJ1-4	-	once	TGTGCCAGCAGGGGCCGTAGGACAACTAATGAAAAACTGTTTTTT	CASRGRRTTNEKLFF
TRBV13	TRBJ2-2	-	-	TGTGCCAGCAGCTTCTCAGGCCCCTCCGGGGAGCTGTTTTTT	CASSFSGPSGELFF
TRBV7-2	TRBJ2-2	-	-	TGTGCCAGCAGCTTTAGCAAGCGGTCGGGCACCGGGGAGCTGTTTTTT	CASSFSKRSGTGELFF
TRBV7-6	TRBJ2-3	TRBD1	-	TGTGCCAGCAGCTTAGCTCAGGGGGTCACAGATACGCAGTATTTT	CASSLAQGVTDTQYF